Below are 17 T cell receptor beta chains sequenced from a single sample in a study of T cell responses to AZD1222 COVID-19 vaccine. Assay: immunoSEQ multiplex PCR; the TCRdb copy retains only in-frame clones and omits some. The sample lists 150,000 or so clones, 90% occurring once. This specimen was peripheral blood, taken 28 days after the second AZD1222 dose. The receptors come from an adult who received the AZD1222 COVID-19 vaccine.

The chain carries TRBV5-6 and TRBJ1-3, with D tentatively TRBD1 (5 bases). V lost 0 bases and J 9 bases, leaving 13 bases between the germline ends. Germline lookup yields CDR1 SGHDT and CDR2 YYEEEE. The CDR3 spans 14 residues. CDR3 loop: CASSLGEGTSTIYF. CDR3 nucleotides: TGTGCCAGCAGCTTGGGCGAGGGGACCAGCACCATATATTTT.

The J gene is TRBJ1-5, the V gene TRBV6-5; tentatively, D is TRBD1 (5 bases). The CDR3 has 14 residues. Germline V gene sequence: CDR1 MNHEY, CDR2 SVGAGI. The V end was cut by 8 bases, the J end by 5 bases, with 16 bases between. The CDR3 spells CASWGPSGDQPQHF. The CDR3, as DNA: TGTGCCAGCTGGGGCCCCTCCGGTGATCAGCCCCAGCATTTT.

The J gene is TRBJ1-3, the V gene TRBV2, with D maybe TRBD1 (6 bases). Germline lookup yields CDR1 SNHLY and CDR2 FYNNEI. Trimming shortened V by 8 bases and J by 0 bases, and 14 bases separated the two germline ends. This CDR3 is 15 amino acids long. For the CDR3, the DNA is TGTGCCAGCGCGAGACAGGTCCTCTCTGGAAACACCATATATTTT. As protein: CASARQVLSGNTIYF.

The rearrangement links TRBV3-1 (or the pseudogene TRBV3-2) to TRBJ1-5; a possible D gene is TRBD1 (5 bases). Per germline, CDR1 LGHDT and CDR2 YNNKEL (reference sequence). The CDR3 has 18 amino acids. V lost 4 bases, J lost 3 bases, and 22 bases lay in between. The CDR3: CASSPPVKAGIPNQPQHF. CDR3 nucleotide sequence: TGTGCCAGCAGCCCCCCTGTAAAGGCAGGGATCCCCAATCAGCCCCAGCATTTT.

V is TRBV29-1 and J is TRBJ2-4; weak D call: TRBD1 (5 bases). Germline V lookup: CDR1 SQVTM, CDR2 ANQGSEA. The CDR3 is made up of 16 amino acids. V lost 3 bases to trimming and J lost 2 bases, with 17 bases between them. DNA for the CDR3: TGCAGCGTTGACGCAGGGTCGGCCTTGACCAAAAACATTCAGTACTTC. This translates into CSVDAGSALTKNIQYF.

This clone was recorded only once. This CDR3 reads CASSYSKPTAYEQYF. The CDR3 DNA sequence: TGTGCCAGCAGTTACTCGAAGCCTACCGCCTACGAGCAGTACTTC. This rearrangement joins TRBV6-5 to TRBJ2-7; D remains unclear. The V end lost 0 bases, the J end lost 2 bases, and 11 bases lay between the germline ends. Per the germline V gene, CDR1 is MNHEY and CDR2 is SVGAGI. The CDR3 sequence is 15 residues long.

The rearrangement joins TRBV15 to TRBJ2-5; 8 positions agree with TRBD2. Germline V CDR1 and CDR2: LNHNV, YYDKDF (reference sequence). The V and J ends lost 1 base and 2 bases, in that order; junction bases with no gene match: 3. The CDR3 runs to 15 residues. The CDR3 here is CATSRVTSGQETQYF. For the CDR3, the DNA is TGTGCCACCAGCAGAGTTACTAGCGGACAAGAGACCCAGTACTTC.

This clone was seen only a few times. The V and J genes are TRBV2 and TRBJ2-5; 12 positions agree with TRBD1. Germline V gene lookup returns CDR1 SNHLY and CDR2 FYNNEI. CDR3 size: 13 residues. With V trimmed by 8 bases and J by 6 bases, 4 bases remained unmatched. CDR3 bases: TGTGCCAGCGAAGGGACAGGGGGCCAGACCCAGTACTTC. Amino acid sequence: CASEGTGGQTQYF.

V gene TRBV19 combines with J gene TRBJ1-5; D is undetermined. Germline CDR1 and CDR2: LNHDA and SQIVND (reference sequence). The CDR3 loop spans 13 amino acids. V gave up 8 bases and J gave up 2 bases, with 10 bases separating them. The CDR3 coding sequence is TGTGCCAGTGACTCACGAGGCAATCAGCCCCAGCATTTT. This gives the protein CASDSRGNQPQHF. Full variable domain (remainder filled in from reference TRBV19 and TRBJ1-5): DGGITQSPKYLFRKEGQNVTLSCEQNLNHDAMYWYRQDPGQGLRLIYYSQIVNDFQKGDIAEGYSVSREKKESFPLTVTSAQKNPTAFYLCASDSRGNQPQHFGDGTRLSIL.

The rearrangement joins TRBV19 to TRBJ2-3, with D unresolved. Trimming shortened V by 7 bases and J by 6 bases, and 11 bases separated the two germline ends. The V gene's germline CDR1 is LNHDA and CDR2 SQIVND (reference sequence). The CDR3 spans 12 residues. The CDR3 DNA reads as TGTGCCAGTACCAAAGGTCCTGATACGCAGTATTTT. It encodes CASTKGPDTQYF.

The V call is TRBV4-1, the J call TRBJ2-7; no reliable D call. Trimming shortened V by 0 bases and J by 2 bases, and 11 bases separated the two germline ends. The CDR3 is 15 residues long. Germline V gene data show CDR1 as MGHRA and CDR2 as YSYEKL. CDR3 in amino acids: CASSQENLRTYEQYF. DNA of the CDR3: TGCGCCAGCAGCCAAGAGAATTTGAGGACCTACGAGCAGTACTTC.

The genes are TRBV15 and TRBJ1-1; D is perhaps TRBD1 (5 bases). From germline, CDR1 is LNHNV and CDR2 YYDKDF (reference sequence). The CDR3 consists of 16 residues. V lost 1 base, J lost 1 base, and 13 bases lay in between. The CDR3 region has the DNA TGTGCCACCAGCAGAGGGGGCTCAGGGACGAACACTGAAGCTTTCTTT. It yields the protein CATSRGGSGTNTEAFF.

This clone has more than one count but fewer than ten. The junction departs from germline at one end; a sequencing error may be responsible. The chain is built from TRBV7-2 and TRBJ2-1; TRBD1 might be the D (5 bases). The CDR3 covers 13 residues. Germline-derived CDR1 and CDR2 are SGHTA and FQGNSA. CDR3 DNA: TGTGCCAGCAGCCCGGGCCGGCGACAGTTCGTTCTCTTC. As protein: CASSPGRRQFVLF. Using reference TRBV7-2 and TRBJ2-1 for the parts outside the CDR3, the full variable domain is GAGVSQSPSNKVTEKGKDVELRCDPISGHTALYWYRQSLGQGLEFLIYFQGNSAPDKSGLPSDRFSAERTGGSVSTLTIQRTQQEDSAVYLCASSPGRRQFVLFGPGTRLTVL.

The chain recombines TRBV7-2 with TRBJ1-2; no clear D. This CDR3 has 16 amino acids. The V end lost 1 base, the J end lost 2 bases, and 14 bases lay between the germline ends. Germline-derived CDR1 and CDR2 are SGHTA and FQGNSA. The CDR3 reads CASSLVGGSPNYGYTF. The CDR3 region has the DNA TGTGCCAGCAGCTTAGTAGGAGGTTCCCCCAACTATGGCTACACCTTC.

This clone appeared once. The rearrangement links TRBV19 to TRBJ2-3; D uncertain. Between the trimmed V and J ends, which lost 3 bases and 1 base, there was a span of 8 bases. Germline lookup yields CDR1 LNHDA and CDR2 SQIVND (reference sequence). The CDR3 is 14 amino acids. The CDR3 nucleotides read TGTGCCAGTAGTATGAGGTGGGGCACAGATACGCAGTATTTT. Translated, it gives CASSMRWGTDTQYF.

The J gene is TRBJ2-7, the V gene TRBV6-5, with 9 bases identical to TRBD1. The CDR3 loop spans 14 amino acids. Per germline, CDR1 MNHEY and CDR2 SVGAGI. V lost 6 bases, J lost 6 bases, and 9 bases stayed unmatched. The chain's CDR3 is CASSLDRGQREQYF. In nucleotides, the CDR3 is TGTGCCAGCAGCTTGGACAGGGGACAGCGCGAGCAGTACTTC.

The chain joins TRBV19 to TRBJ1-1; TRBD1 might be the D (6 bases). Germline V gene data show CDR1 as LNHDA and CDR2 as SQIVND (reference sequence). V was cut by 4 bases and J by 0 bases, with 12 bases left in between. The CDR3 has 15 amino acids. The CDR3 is CASSTQTGMNTEAFF. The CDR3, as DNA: TGTGCCAGTAGTACCCAAACAGGGATGAACACTGAAGCTTTCTTT. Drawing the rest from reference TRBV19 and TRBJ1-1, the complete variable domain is DGGITQSPKYLFRKEGQNVTLSCEQNLNHDAMYWYRQDPGQGLRLIYYSQIVNDFQKGDIAEGYSVSREKKESFPLTVTSAQKNPTAFYLCASSTQTGMNTEAFFGQGTRLTVV.